The clone carrying this T cell receptor (beta chain) showed up just a few times. The antigen remains unidentified. This record belongs to a study of metastatic and nonmetastatic thyroid tumors. Study in general: Malignant and benign thyroid patients had repertoires compared in peripheral blood and tumor or nodule tissue. Study-level points and caveats: Versus benign nodules, malignant thyroid tumors reportedly had significantly higher TCR beta diversity, in blood and tumor.

The CDR3 is made up of 12 amino acids. Deletions cut 7 bases from V and 10 bases from J, with 16 bases between. Germline V lookup: CDR1 MDHEN, CDR2 SYDVKM. Authors' data handling: Differences in CDR3 between clinicopathological groups were drawn on to build a classifier intended to discriminate distant-metastatic papillary thyroid cancer patients. Via MiXCR, TCRdb re-called the PCR reads. What appears here as the V and J calls and clone size reflects TCRdb's work, not the paper's. This sample carries approximately 16,000 clones, about 29% of them seen once, and the ten largest clones take 10% to 15%. Patients underwent thyroid surgery, and none had received any treatment before it.

The receptor was derived from a male donor with papillary thyroid cancer or a benign thyroid nodule (not recorded which). Some clones in this sample may be carry-over from other donors' samples. The chain recombines TRBV28 with TRBJ1-2, with D uncertain. Specimen: tumor tissue. The DNA of the CDR3 is TGTGCCAGCAAGCGAGGAACAGTCGACTACACCTTC. It translates to CASKRGTVDYTF.